The clone carrying this TCR beta chain was observed a few times. This specimen comes from a study of blood T cell repertoires in COVID-19. Sequenced by immunoSEQ multiplex PCR; TCRdb stores in-frame clones only, minus some. The data contain over 120,000 clones, roughly 81% of them singletons. Germline lookup yields CDR1 ENHRY and CDR2 SYGVKD. The CDR3 covers 14 residues. V lost 4 bases and J lost 5, with 9 bases in between. The sequence derives from a woman between 50 and 59 years old with active or convalescent COVID-19. The sample comprised peripheral blood. The chain uses TRBV10-3 and TRBJ1-6; weak D call: TRBD1 (5 bases). As DNA, the CDR3 is TGTGCCATCAGTGGGGGCGGGGATAATTCACCCCTCCACTTT. It encodes CAISGGGDNSPLHF.